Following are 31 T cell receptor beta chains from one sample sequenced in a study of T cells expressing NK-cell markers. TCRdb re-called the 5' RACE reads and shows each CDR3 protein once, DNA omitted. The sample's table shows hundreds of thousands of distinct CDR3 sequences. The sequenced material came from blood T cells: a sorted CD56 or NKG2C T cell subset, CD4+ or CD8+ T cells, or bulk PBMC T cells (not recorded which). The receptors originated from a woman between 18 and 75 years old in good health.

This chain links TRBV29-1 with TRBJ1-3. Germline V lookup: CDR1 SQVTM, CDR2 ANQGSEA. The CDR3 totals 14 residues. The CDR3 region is CSVDLGHSGNTIYF.

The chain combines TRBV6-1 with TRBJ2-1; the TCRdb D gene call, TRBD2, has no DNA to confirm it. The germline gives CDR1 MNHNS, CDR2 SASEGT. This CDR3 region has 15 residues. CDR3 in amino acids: CASSTRTSSLNEQFF.

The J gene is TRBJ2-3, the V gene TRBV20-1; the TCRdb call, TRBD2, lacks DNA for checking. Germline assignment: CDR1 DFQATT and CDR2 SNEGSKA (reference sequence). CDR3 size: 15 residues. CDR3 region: CSARVAGGPTDTQYF.

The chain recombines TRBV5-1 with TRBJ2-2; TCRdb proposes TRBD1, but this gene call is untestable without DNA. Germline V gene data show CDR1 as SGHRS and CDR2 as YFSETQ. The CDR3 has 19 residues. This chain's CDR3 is CASSIPADRGFSNTGELFF.

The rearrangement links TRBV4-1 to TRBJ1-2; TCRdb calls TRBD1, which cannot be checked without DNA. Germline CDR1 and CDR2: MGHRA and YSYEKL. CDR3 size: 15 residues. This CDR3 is CASSFGGVKDYGYTF.

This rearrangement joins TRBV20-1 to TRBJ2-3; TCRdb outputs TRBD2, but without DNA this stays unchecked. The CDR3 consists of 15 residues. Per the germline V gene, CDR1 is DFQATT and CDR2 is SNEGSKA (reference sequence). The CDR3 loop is CSARDRVAGGNTQYF.

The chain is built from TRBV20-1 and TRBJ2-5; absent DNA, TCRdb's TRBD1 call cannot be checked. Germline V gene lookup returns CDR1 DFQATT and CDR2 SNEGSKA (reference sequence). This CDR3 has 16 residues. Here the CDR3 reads CSARDLSRVRGETQYF.

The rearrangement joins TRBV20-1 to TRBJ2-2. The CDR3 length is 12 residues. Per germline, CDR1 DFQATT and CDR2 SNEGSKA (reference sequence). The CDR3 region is CSAGGIHGELFF.

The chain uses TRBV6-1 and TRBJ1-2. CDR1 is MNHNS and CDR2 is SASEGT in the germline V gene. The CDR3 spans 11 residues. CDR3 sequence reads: CASSGNYGYTF.

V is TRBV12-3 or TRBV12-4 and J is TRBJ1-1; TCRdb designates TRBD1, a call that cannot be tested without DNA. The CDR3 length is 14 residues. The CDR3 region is CASTYRAGNTEAFF.

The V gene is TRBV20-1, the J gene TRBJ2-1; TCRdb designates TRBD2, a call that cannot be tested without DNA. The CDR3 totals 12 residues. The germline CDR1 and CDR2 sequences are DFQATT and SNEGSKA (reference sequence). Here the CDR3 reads CSAGRGVGEQFF.

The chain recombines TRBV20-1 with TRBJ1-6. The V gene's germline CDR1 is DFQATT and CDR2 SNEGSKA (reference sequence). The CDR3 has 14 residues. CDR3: CSARERAKVSPLHF.

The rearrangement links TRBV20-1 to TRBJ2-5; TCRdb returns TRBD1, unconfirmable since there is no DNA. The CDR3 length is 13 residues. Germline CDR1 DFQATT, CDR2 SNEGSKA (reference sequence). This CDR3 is CSAERTVQETQYF.

CDR3 protein: CASSPVPLSTDTQYF. The rearrangement joins TRBV18 to TRBJ2-3; absent DNA, TCRdb's TRBD1 call cannot be checked. Germline-derived CDR1 and CDR2 are KGHSH and LQKENI. This CDR3 is built from 15 residues.

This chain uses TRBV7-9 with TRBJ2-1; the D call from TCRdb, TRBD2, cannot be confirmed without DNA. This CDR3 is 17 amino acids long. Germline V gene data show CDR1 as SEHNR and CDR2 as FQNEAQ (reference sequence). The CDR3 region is CASSSPTSGASYNEQFF.

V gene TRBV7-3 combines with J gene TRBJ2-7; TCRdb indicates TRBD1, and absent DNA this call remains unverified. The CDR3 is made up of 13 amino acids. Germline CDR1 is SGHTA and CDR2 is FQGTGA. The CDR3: CASSPGTGYEQYF.

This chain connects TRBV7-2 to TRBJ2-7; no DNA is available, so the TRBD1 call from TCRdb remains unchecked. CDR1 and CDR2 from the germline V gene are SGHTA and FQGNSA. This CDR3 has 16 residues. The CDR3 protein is CASSLAGTGVTYEQYF.

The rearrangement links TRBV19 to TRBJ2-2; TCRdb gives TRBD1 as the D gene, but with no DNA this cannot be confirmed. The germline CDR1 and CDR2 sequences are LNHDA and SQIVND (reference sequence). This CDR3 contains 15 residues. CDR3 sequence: CASKDRGIHTGELFF.

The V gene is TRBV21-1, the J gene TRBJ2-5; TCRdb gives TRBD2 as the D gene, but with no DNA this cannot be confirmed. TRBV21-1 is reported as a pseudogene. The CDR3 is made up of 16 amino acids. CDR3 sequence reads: CARSRGTSGSMETQYF.

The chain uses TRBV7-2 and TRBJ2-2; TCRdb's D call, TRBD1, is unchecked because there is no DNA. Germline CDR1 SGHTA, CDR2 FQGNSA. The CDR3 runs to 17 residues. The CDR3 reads CASSLRTGNANTGELFF.

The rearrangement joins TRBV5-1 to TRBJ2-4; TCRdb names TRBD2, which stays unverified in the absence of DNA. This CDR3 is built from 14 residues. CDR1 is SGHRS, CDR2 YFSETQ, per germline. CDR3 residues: CASSPGPWENIQYF.

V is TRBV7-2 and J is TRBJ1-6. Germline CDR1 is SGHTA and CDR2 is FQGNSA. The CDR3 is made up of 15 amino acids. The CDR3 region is CASSLGGGINSPLHF. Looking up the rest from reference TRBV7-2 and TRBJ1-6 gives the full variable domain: GAGVSQSPSNKVTEKGKDVELRCDPISGHTALYWYRQSLGQGLEFLIYFQGNSAPDKSGLPSDRFSAERTGGSVSTLTIQRTQQEDSAVYLCASSLGGGINSPLHFGNGTRLTVT.

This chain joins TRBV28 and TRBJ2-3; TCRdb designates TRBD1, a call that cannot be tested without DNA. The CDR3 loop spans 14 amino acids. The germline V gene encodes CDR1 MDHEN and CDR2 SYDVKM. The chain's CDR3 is CASSRRDWGDTQYF.

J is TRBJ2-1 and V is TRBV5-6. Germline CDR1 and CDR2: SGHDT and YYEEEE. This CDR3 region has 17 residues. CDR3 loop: CASSLWQGFSSYNEQFF.

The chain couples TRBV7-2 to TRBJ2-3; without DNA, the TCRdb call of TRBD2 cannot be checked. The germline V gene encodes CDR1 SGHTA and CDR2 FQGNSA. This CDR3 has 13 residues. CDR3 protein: CASSFSGRATQYF.

The chain's CDR3 is CASSLKLGGYEQFF. The rearrangement joins TRBV12-3 or TRBV12-4 to TRBJ2-1; TCRdb lists TRBD1, though no DNA is available to test this call. The CDR3 covers 14 residues.

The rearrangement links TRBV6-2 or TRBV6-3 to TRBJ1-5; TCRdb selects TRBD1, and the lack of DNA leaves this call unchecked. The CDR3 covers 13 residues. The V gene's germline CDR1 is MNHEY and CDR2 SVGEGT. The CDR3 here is CASTLRDRQPQHF.

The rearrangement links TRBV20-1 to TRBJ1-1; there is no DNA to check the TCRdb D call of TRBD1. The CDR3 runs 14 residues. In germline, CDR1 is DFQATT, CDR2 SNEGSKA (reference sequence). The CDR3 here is CSAGGSVGNTEAFF.

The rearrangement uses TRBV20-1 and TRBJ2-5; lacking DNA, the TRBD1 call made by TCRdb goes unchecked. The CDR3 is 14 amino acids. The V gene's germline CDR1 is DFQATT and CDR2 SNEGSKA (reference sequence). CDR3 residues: CSARETAQQETQYF.

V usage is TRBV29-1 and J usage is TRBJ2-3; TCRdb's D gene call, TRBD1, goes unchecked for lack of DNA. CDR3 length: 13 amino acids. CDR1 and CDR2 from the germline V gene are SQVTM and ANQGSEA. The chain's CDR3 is CSGGQGAIDTQYF.

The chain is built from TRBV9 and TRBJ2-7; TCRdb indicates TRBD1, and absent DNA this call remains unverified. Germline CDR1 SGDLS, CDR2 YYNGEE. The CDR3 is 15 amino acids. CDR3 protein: CASSVGGRGHEEQYF.